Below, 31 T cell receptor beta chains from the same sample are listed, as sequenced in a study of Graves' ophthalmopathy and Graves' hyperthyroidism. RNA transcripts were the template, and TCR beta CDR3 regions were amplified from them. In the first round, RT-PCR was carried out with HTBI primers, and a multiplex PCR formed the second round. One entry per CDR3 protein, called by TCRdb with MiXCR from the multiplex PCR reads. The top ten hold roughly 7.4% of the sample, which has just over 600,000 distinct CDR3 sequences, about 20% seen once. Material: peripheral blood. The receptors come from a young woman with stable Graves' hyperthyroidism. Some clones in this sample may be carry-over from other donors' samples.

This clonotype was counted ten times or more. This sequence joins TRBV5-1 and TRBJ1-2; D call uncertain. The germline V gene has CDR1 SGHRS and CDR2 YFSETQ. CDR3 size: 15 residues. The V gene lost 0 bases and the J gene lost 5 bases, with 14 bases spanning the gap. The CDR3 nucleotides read TGCGCCAGCAGCTTGGTGGTCAGCGAAGGATATGGCTACACCTTC. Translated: CASSLVVSEGYGYTF. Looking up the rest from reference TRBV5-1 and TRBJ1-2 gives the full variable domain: KAGVTQTPRYLIKTRGQQVTLSCSPISGHRSVSWYQQTPGQGLQFLFEYFSETQRNKGNFPGRFSGRQFSNSRSEMNVSTLELGDSALYLCASSLVVSEGYGYTFGSGTRLTVV.

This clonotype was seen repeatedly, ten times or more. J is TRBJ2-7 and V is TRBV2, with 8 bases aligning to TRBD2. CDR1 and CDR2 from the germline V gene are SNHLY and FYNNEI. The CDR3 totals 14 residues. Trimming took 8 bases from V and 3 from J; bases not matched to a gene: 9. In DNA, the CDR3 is TGTGCCAGCCTTAGCGGGATGGGTGACTACGAGCAGTACTTC. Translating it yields CASLSGMGDYEQYF.

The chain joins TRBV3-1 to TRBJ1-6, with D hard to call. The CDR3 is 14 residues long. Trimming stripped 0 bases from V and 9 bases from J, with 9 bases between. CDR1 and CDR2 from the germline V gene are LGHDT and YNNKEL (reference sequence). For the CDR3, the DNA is TGTGCCAGCAGCCAAGATCGCCCTTCTTCACCCCTCCACTTT. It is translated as CASSQDRPSSPLHF.

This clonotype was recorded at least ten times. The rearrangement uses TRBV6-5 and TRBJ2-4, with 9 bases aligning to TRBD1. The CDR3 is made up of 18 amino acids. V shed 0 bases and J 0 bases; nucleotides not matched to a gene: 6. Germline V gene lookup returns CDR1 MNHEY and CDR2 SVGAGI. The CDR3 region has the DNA TGTGCCAGCAGTTACTCCGGGACAGGGACTGGAGCCAAAAACATTCAGTACTTC. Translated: CASSYSGTGTGAKNIQYF.

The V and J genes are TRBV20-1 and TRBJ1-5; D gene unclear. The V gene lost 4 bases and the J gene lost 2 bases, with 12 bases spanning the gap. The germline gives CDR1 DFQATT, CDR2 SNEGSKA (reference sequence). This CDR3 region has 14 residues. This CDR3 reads CSAKNSGGNQPQHF. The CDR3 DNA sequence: TGCAGTGCTAAAAATAGTGGGGGCAATCAGCCCCAGCATTTT.

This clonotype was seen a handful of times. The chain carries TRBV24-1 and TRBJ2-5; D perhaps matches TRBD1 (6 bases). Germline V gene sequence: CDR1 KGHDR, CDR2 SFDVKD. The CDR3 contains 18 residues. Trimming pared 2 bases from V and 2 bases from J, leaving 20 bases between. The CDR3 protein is CATSDSSWGYGTQETQYF. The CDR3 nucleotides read TGTGCCACCAGTGATTCCTCGTGGGGTTATGGGACACAAGAGACCCAGTACTTC.

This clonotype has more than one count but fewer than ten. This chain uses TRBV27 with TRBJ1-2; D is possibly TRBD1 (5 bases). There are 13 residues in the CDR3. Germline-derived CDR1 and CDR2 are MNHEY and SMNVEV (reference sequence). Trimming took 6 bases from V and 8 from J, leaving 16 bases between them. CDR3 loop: CASSPRASAGYTF. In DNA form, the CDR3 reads TGTGCCAGCAGCCCCAGGGCTTCGGCCGGCTACACCTTC.

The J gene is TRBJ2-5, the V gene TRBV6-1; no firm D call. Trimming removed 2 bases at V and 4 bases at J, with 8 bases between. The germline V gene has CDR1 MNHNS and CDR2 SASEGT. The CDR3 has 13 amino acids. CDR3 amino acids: CASSESLIETQYF. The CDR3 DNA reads TGTGCCAGCAGTGAATCCCTCATAGAGACCCAGTACTTC.

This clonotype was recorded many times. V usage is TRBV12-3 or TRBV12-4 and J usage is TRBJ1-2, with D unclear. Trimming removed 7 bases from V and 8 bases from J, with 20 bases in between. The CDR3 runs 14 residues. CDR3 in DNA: TGTGCCAGCATCCTGGACGGACCCTGGGGAGGCTACACCTTC. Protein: CASILDGPWGGYTF.

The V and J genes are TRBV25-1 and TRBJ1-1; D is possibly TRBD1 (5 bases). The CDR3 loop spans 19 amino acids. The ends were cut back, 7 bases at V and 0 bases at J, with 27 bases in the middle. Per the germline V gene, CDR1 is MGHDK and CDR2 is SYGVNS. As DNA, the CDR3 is TGTGCCAGCAAAGGTTCGGGGTGGGTCAGGGAGGATTTGAACACTGAAGCTTTCTTT. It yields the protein CASKGSGWVREDLNTEAFF.

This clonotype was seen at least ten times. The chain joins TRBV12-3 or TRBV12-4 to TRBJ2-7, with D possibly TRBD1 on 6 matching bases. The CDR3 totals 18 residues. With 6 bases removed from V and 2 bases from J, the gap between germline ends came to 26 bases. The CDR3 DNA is TGTGCCAGCAGCGATGGCCGATCTAGTACAGGGAGTCCCTACGAGCAGTACTTC. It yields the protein CASSDGRSSTGSPYEQYF.

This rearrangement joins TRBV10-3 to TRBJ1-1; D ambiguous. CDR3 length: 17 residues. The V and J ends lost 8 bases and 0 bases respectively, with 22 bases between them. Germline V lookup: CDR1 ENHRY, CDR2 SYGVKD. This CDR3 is CAIGATVTLRVNTEAFF. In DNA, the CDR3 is TGTGCCATCGGTGCAACGGTCACACTGCGAGTGAACACTGAAGCTTTCTTT.

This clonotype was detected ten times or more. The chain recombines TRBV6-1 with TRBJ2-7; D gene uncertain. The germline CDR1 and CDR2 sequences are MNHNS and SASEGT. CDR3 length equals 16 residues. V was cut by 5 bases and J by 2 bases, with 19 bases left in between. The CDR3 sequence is CASSTPRTEFTYEQYF. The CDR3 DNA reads TGTGCCAGCAGTACCCCTCGGACGGAGTTTACCTACGAGCAGTACTTC.

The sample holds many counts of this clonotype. DNA of the CDR3: TGCGCCAGCAGCCCAGACGGGGGCAACTATGGCTACACCTTC. Translated, it gives CASSPDGGNYGYTF. This chain joins TRBV10-2 and TRBJ1-2; a weak D match, TRBD1 (6 bases). Germline CDR1 WSHSY, CDR2 SAAADI. Trimming took off 6 bases at V and 2 bases at J, with 13 bases between the two ends. This CDR3 is 14 amino acids long.

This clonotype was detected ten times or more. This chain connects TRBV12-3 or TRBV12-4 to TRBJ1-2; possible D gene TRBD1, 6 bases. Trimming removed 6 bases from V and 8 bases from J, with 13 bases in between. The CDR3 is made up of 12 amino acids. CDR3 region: CASSLGGLGYTF. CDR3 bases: TGTGCCAGCAGCCTGGGGGGGCTCGGCTACACCTTC.

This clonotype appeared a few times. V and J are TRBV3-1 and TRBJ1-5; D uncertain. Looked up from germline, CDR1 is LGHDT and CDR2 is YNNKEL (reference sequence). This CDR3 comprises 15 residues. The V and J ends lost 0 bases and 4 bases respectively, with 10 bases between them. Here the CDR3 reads CASSQDLARNQPQHF. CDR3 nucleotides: TGTGCCAGCAGCCAAGATCTGGCCAGGAATCAGCCCCAGCATTTT.

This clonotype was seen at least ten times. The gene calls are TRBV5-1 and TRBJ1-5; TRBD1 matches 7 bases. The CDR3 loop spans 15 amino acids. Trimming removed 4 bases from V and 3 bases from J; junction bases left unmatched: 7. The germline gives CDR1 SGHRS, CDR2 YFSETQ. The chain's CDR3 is CASSRGDSFNQPQHF. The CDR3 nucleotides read TGCGCCAGCAGCAGAGGGGACAGCTTCAATCAGCCCCAGCATTTT. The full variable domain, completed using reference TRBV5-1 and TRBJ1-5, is KAGVTQTPRYLIKTRGQQVTLSCSPISGHRSVSWYQQTPGQGLQFLFEYFSETQRNKGNFPGRFSGRQFSNSRSEMNVSTLELGDSALYLCASSRGDSFNQPQHFGDGTRLSIL.

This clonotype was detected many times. The DNA of the CDR3 is TGTGCTGGAGAGGTCTCTGGGGCCAACGTCCTGACTTTC. Amino acid sequence: CAGEVSGANVLTF. The chain couples TRBV30 to TRBJ2-6, with D hard to call. CDR3 length equals 13 residues. The germline gives CDR1 GTSNPN, CDR2 SVGIG (reference sequence).

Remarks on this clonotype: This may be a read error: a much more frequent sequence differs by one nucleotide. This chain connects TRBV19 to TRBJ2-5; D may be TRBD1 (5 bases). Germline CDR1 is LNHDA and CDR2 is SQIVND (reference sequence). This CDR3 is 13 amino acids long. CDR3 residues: CASSQGIQETKYF. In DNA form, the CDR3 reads TGTGCCAGTAGTCAGGGTATCCAAGAGACCAAGTACTTC.

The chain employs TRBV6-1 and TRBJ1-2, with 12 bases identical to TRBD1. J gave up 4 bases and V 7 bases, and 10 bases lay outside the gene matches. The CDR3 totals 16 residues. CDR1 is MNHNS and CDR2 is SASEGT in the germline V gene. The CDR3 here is CASTRGTGGESYGYTF. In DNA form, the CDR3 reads TGTGCCAGCACCCGCGGGACAGGGGGCGAAAGCTATGGCTACACCTTC.

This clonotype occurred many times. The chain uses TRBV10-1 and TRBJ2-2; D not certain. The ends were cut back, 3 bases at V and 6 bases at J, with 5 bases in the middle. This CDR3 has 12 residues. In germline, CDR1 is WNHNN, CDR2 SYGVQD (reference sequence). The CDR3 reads CASSDPAGELFF. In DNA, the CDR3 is TGCGCCAGCAGTGACCCAGCCGGGGAGCTGTTTTTT.

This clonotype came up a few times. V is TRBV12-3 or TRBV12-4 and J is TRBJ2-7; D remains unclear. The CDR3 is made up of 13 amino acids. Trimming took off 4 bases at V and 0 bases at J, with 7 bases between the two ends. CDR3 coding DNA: TGTGCCAGCAGTTCCCTCTACTCCTACGAGCAGTACTTC. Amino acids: CASSSLYSYEQYF.

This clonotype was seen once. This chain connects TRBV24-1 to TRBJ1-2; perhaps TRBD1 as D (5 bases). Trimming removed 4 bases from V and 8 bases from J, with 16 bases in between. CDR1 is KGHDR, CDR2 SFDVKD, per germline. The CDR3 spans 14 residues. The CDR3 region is CATSDLDSRFGYTF. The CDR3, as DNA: TGTGCCACCAGTGACCTTGACAGCCGATTCGGCTACACCTTC.

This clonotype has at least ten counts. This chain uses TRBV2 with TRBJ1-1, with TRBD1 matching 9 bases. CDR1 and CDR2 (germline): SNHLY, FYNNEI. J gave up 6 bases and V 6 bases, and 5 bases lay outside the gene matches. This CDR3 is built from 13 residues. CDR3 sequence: CASRRDRDAEAFF. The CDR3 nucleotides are TGTGCCAGCAGGAGGGACAGGGACGCTGAAGCTTTCTTT.

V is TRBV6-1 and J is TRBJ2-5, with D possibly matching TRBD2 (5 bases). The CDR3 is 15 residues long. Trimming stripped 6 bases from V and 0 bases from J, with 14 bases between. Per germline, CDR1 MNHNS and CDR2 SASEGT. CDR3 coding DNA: TGTGCCAGCAGCCCTGGGCGGGTGTACCAAGAGACCCAGTACTTC. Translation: CASSPGRVYQETQYF.

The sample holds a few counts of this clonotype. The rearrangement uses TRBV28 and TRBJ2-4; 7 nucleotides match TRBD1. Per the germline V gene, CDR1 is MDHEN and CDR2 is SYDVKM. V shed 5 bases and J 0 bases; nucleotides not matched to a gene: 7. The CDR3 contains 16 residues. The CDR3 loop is CASSASGQLAKNIQYF. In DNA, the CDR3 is TGTGCCAGCAGTGCCTCGGGACAGCTAGCCAAAAACATTCAGTACTTC. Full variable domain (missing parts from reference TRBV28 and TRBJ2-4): DVKVTQSSRYLVKRTGEKVFLECVQDMDHENMFWYRQDPGLGLRLIYFSYDVKMKEKGDIPEGYSVSREKKERFSLILESASTNQTSMYLCASSASGQLAKNIQYFGAGTRLSVL.

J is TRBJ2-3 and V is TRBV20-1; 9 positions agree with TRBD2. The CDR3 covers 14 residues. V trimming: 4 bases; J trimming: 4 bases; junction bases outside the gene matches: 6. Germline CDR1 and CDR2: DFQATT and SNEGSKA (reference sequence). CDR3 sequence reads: CSAKVAGVSDTQYF. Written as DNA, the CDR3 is TGCAGTGCTAAGGTAGCGGGAGTATCAGATACGCAGTATTTT.

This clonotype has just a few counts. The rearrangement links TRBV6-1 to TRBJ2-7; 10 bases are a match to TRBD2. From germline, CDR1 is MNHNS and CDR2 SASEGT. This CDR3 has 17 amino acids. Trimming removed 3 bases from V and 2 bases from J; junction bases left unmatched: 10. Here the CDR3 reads CASSDTGLALRPYEQYF. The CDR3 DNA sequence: TGTGCCAGCAGTGATACGGGACTAGCGTTACGTCCCTACGAGCAGTACTTC.

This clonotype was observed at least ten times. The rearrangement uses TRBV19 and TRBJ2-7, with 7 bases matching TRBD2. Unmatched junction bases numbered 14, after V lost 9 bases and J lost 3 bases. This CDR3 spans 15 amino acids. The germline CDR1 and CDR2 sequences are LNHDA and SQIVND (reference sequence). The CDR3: CASRDKGLVVYEQYF. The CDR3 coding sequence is TGTGCCAGCAGGGATAAAGGACTAGTTGTCTACGAGCAGTACTTC.

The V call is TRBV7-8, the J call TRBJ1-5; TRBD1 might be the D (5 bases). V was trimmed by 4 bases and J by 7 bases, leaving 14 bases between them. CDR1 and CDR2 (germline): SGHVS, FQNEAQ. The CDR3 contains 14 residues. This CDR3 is CASSSVVGDQPQHF. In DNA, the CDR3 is TGTGCCAGCAGCTCCGTGGTGGGGGACCAGCCCCAGCATTTT.

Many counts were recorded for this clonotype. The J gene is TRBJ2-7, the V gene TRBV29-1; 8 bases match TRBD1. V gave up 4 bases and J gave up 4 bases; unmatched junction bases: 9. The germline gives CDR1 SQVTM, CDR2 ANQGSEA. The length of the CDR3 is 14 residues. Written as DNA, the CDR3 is TGCAGCGTTGGAGATCAGGGGGCGAGGTACGAGCAGTACTTC. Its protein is CSVGDQGARYEQYF.